The subject of this entry is one T cell receptor (beta chain). Produced via immunoSEQ multiplex PCR; TCRdb's table is partial and in-frame only. The table shows about 170,000 clones, with around nine tenths occurring only once. Everyone who took part was roughly 18 to 89 years old, and they came from over 20 US areas. Cohort assignment relied on participant-reported clinical history. Before being deemed recovered, Cohort 3 donors had two negative PCRs, clearance, or symptom resolution. The sample is drawn from a study of blood T cell repertoires in COVID-19. Study in general: The cDNA or gDNA used as material had been derived from T cells, B-cell-depleted T cells, or PBMCs.

Germline V gene lookup returns CDR1 MNHEY and CDR2 SMNVEV (reference sequence). Trimming cost V 7 bases and J 6 bases, with 21 bases left between them. This CDR3 region has 15 residues. The receptor's source is a woman between 18 and 30 years old who had recovered from COVID-19. The source material was PBMCs or T cells enriched from blood (not recorded which). V is TRBV27 and J is TRBJ1-1, with a tentative D call TRBD1 (6 bases). The CDR3 DNA follows: TGTGCCAGCAATCAACAGGGTCCATTCTCTTCTGAAGCTTTCTTT. Translation: CASNQQGPFSSEAFF.